The 22 T cell receptor beta chains below were found in one sample sequenced in a study of T cells after yellow fever vaccination (dated by TCRdb to about 2019). Libraries were made using 5' RACE. Sequencing used an Illumina NovaSeq 6000. The raw public reads went through TCRdb reprocessing: fastp at Q25, MiXCR clone calling, in-frame beta chains kept. Each CDR3 protein appears once, grouped with its most common genes and DNA. The sample table lists under 500,000 distinct CDR3 sequences, 18% of them with a count of one. The ten largest clones represent 15% to 20% of the sample. The sample's treatment or condition label is to be understood as: live attenuated yellow fever vaccine strain. The sequences come from PBMCs, collected before the yellow fever booster vaccination. The origin of the receptors is a man aged 18 to 29 who received the YFV17D yellow fever vaccine.

A few counts support this clonotype. The genes are TRBV4-3 and TRBJ1-1; 8 bases match TRBD1. V dropped 0 bases and J dropped 3; count of bases not matched to a gene: 9. The CDR3 is made up of 17 amino acids. Germline V lookup: CDR1 LGHNA, CDR2 YSLEER. The CDR3 protein is CASSQDFARGHDTEAFF. The CDR3 nucleotides are TGCGCCAGCAGCCAAGATTTTGCCAGGGGGCACGACACTGAAGCTTTCTTT.

The chain has TRBV6-2 or TRBV6-3 and TRBJ2-1, with no clear D. This CDR3 has 12 amino acids. CDR1 and CDR2 (germline): MNHEY, SVGEGT. V was cut by 5 bases and J by 8 bases, with 10 bases left in between. The DNA for the CDR3 is TGTGCCAGCAGTGATCTTAAGGATGAGCAGTTCTTC. Translation gives CASSDLKDEQFF.

This clonotype was detected a few times. The V gene is TRBV12-3 or TRBV12-4, the J gene TRBJ2-2; D remains unclear. The V and J ends lost 5 bases and 7 bases respectively, with 11 bases between them. This CDR3 has 13 residues. CDR3 bases: TGTGCCAGCAGTGCAGCCTTGATCGGGGAGCTGTTTTTT. This sequence encodes CASSAALIGELFF.

The chain combines TRBV6-5 with TRBJ1-5, with TRBD1 identical over 7 bases. Germline assignment: CDR1 MNHEY and CDR2 SVGAGI. V was clipped by 8 bases and J by 5 bases; unmatched bases: 3. This CDR3 region has 12 residues. For the CDR3, the DNA is TGTGCCAGCCGGGACAGAGATCAGCCCCAGCATTTT. The encoded protein is CASRDRDQPQHF.

This clonotype was found a few times. The chain recombines TRBV28 with TRBJ2-3, with D possibly matching TRBD2 (5 bases). The CDR3 runs 15 residues. V lost 5 bases and J 0 bases, leaving 12 bases between the germline ends. Germline assignment: CDR1 MDHEN and CDR2 SYDVKM. The CDR3 is CASSPSRASTDTQYF. CDR3 bases: TGTGCCAGCAGTCCCTCGAGGGCTAGCACAGATACGCAGTATTTT. The whole variable domain, remainder taken from reference TRBV28 and TRBJ2-3, is DVKVTQSSRYLVKRTGEKVFLECVQDMDHENMFWYRQDPGLGLRLIYFSYDVKMKEKGDIPEGYSVSREKKERFSLILESASTNQTSMYLCASSPSRASTDTQYFGPGTRLTVL.

This clonotype was seen at least ten times. The rearrangement links TRBV7-3 to TRBJ1-1, with D uncertain. V was shortened by 4 bases and J by 10 bases, with 19 bases between the two germline ends. The germline gives CDR1 SGHTA, CDR2 FQGTGA. This CDR3 comprises 14 residues. CDR3 sequence reads: CASSSRTISPRAFF. The CDR3 DNA reads as TGTGCCAGCAGCTCCCGGACGATATCACCCCGAGCTTTCTTT.

The V gene is TRBV7-2, the J gene TRBJ2-7; D gene unclear. Germline CDR1 reads SGHTA; CDR2 reads FQGNSA. V lost 5 bases, J lost 4 bases, and 15 bases lay in between. CDR3 length: 14 residues. CDR3 nucleotide sequence: TGTGCCAGCAGCCCCGTGGGTTGGAGTTACGAGCAGTACTTC. This sequence encodes CASSPVGWSYEQYF.

This clonotype occurred a few times. This rearrangement joins TRBV7-2 to TRBJ2-1; the D gene could be TRBD1 or TRBD2 (6 bases each). The CDR3 runs to 17 residues. Germline V lookup: CDR1 SGHTA, CDR2 FQGNSA. V lost 4 bases and J 4 bases, leaving 20 bases between the germline ends. The DNA for the CDR3 is TGTGCCAGCAGCTCAATAGGAGAACGGGGGCCTTACAATGAGCAGTTCTTC. Its protein product is CASSSIGERGPYNEQFF.

The V and J genes are TRBV5-4 and TRBJ1-3; no clear D gene. Looked up from germline, CDR1 is SGHNT and CDR2 is YYREEE (reference sequence). Trimming pared 5 bases from V and 2 bases from J, leaving 11 bases between. This CDR3 is 14 amino acids long. CDR3 amino acids: CASRGTGTGNTIYF. The CDR3, as DNA: TGTGCCAGCAGGGGAACCGGGACTGGAAACACCATATATTTT.

This clonotype has more than one count but fewer than ten. The V gene is TRBV29-1, the J gene TRBJ1-2, with 9 positions matching TRBD1. The V segment lost 6 bases and the J segment 4 bases; nucleotides outside the gene matches: 3. The germline CDR1 and CDR2 sequences are SQVTM and ANQGSEA. The CDR3 runs to 12 residues. CDR3 in DNA: TGCAGCGTGGGACAGGGCGTCTATGGCTACACCTTC. Amino acid sequence: CSVGQGVYGYTF. Variable domain in full (rest from reference TRBV29-1 and TRBJ1-2): SAVISQKPSRDICQRGTSLTIQCQVDSQVTMMFWYRQQPGQSLTLIATANQGSEATYESGFVIDKFPISRPNLTFSTLTVSNMSPEDSSIYLCSVGQGVYGYTFGSGTRLTVV.

The rearrangement joins TRBV10-3 to TRBJ2-7; D may be TRBD1 (5 bases). Trimming pared 6 bases from V and 3 bases from J, leaving 6 bases between. This CDR3 region has 11 residues. Per the germline V gene, CDR1 is ENHRY and CDR2 is SYGVKD. Here the CDR3 DNA reads TGTGCCATCAGAGACAGCTACGAGCAGTACGTC. This codes for CAIRDSYEQYV.

A few counts support this clonotype. The rearrangement links TRBV7-2 to TRBJ1-1; D is perhaps TRBD1 (5 bases). This CDR3 has 14 residues. From germline, CDR1 is SGHTA and CDR2 FQGNSA. With 5 bases removed from V and 3 bases from J, the gap between germline ends came to 13 bases. The CDR3 DNA reads TGTGCCAGCAGCCAGGTGGGGGGGTACACTGAAGCTTTCTTT. Its translation is CASSQVGGYTEAFF.

The V call is TRBV6-5, the J call TRBJ1-1; D is ambiguous. The V gene lost 5 bases and the J gene lost 4 bases, with 8 bases spanning the gap. CDR1 and CDR2 (germline): MNHEY, SVGAGI. The CDR3 is 12 residues long. The CDR3 sequence is CASSQSGTEAFF. The CDR3 region has the DNA TGTGCCAGCAGTCAGTCCGGCACTGAAGCTTTCTTT.

This chain joins TRBV9 and TRBJ2-3; 7 nucleotides agree with TRBD2. CDR3 length equals 15 residues. Germline-derived CDR1 and CDR2 are SGDLS and YYNGEE. V lost 0 bases to trimming and J lost 0 bases; unmatched junction nucleotides: 1. The CDR3 loop reads CASSVGRGSTDTQYF. The CDR3 region has the DNA TGTGCCAGCAGCGTAGGGCGGGGGAGCACAGATACGCAGTATTTT.

The CDR3 DNA sequence: TGTGCCAGCAGTTTATACCAGGTGTGGCAGGTCTTTCAGCCCCAGCATTTT. Protein sequence: CASSLYQVWQVFQPQHF. The chain recombines TRBV28 with TRBJ1-5; no clear D gene. Germline V gene lookup returns CDR1 MDHEN and CDR2 SYDVKM. The CDR3 loop spans 17 amino acids. Trimming removed 1 base from V and 6 bases from J, with 19 bases in between.

This clonotype has a count of ten or more. The V and J genes are TRBV6-2 or TRBV6-3 and TRBJ2-1; D call uncertain. Per the germline V gene, CDR1 is MNHEY and CDR2 is SVGEGT. There are 13 residues in the CDR3. V lost 4 bases to trimming and J lost 4 bases, with 8 bases between them. The CDR3: CASSSLSYNEQFF. For the CDR3, the DNA is TGTGCCAGCAGTTCACTTTCTTACAATGAGCAGTTCTTC.

This clonotype came up a few times. This sequence joins TRBV4-3 and TRBJ2-2; weak D call: TRBD2 (5 bases). With 1 base removed from V and 2 bases from J, the gap between germline ends came to 8 bases. The CDR3 sequence is 15 residues long. CDR1 and CDR2 (germline): LGHNA, YSLEER. The CDR3 DNA reads as TGCGCCAGCAGCCAAGTTGCGGGTAACACCGGGGAGCTGTTTTTT. Translation gives CASSQVAGNTGELFF.

This clonotype was counted many times. The chain couples TRBV10-3 to TRBJ1-1, with TRBD1 matching over 7 bases. Looked up from germline, CDR1 is ENHRY and CDR2 is SYGVKD. The J segment lost 1 base and the V segment lost 4 bases, leaving 6 bases of the junction unmatched. This CDR3 comprises 15 residues. CDR3 region: CAISGQGDWNTEAFF. As DNA, the CDR3 is TGTGCCATCAGTGGGCAGGGGGATTGGAACACTGAAGCTTTCTTT.

This sequence joins TRBV12-3 or TRBV12-4 and TRBJ1-5; tentative D call: TRBD1 (5 bases). Trimming cost V 6 bases and J 6 bases, with 15 bases left between them. The CDR3 spans 14 residues. The CDR3 nucleotides read TGTGCCAGCAGGCAGGGTTCTGGGGGTCAGCCCCAGCATTTT. Its translation is CASRQGSGGQPQHF.

This clonotype was detected only a few times. The chain has TRBV6-6 and TRBJ1-4, with TRBD1 matching 7 bases. Germline trimming cut 0 bases from V and 8 bases from J; bases unmatched to any gene: 9. The germline gives CDR1 MNHNY, CDR2 SVGAGI (reference sequence). The CDR3 length is 16 residues. CDR3 residues: CASSYSYEGAKEKLFF. In DNA, the CDR3 is TGTGCCAGCAGTTACTCTTACGAGGGGGCAAAGGAAAAACTGTTTTTT.

This clonotype was counted a few times. This sequence joins TRBV5-1 and TRBJ2-1; 9 positions match TRBD2. Germline CDR1 reads SGHRS; CDR2 reads YFSETQ. There are 17 residues in the CDR3. V dropped 6 bases and J dropped 4; count of bases not matched to a gene: 14. The CDR3 region is CASMWTVAGASYNEQFF. CDR3 nucleotides: TGCGCCAGCATGTGGACCGTAGCGGGGGCCTCGTACAATGAGCAGTTCTTC.

This clonotype was seen a handful of times. The chain carries TRBV10-3 and TRBJ1-5, with a tentative D call TRBD1 (5 bases). The CDR3 runs 14 residues. The V gene's germline CDR1 is ENHRY and CDR2 SYGVKD. V was clipped by 8 bases and J by 2 bases, with 13 bases between them. In DNA form, the CDR3 reads TGTGCCATCGGGGCACAAAATGGCAATCAGCCCCAGCATTTT. Protein: CAIGAQNGNQPQHF.